This record looks at one T cell receptor (beta chain) sequence and its context. Profiled with immunoSEQ multiplex PCR; TCRdb holds only in-frame clones, not every one. The data hold some 120,000 clones, with about 90% observed a single time. This entry belongs to a study of cytomegalovirus exposure and HLA in healthy donors. The TCR comes from a man aged 25-45 years in good health and CMV-seronegative. Sequencing was carried out using PBMCs.

The CDR3 DNA reads TGTGCCAGCAGCTTAGCGACAGCGGGACATGTAAGTGAGCAGTACTTC. It codes for CASSLATAGHVSEQYF. The rearrangement links TRBV5-4 to TRBJ2-7; D might be TRBD2 (7 bases). The germline CDR1 and CDR2 sequences are SGHNT and YYREEE (reference sequence). CDR3 size: 16 residues. V lost 2 bases, J lost 7 bases, and 22 bases lay in between. Variable domain in full (rest from reference TRBV5-4 and TRBJ2-7): ETGVTQSPTHLIKTRGQQVTLRCSSQSGHNTVSWYQQALGQGPQFIFQYYREEENGRGNFPPRFSGLQFPNYSSELNVNALELDDSALYLCASSLATAGHVSEQYFGPGTRLTVT.